This entry is about one TCR beta chain. This sample was taken from a study of blood T cell repertoires in COVID-19. The CDR3 is made up of 15 amino acids. With 3 bases removed from V and 1 base from J, the gap between germline ends came to 12 bases. Germline assignment: CDR1 LNHDA and CDR2 SQIVND (reference sequence). Clones were sequenced by immunoSEQ multiplex PCR, and TCRdb holds only the in-frame ones, with some missing. In the table there are about 87,000 clones, more than 85% of which are singletons. The TCR was taken from a man aged 35 to 55 with acute or convalescent COVID-19. The chain uses TRBV19 and TRBJ1-1; D is possibly TRBD1 (6 bases). Sequencing was done on a sample of peripheral blood. This CDR3 reads CASSIRDIPNTEAFF. DNA for the CDR3: TGTGCCAGTAGTATTCGGGACATTCCGAACACTGAAGCTTTCTTT. Filled out from reference TRBV19 and TRBJ1-1, the complete variable domain reads DGGITQSPKYLFRKEGQNVTLSCEQNLNHDAMYWYRQDPGQGLRLIYYSQIVNDFQKGDIAEGYSVSREKKESFPLTVTSAQKNPTAFYLCASSIRDIPNTEAFFGQGTRLTVV.